The rows below give T cell receptor beta chains drawn from one sample of a study of identical twins' blood T cells. TCRdb re-derived calls from the 5' RACE reads in MiXCR, one entry per CDR3 protein. The table shows 300,000 to 400,000 distinct CDR3 sequences, with 28% occurring only once. Sequenced material: PBMCs. These receptors were taken from a woman aged 18 to 55 in good health. Both conserved end residues are part of each CDR3. D genes are given only for firm matches. Clone size is shown for a subset of rows, as once, few, many or a class of expanded clone.

TRBV18,.,once,TRBJ1-1,TGTGCCAGCTCAACTTACACTCGGGGATCCGCTGAAGCTTTCTTT,CASSTYTRGSAEAFF
TRBV7-9,.,.,TRBJ1-6,TGTGCCAGCACCAACGAACAACCCCTCCACTTT,CASTNEQPLHF
TRBV12-5,.,.,TRBJ2-7,TGTGCTAGTGGTTTGGGGACACCAGAGCAGTACTTC,CASGLGTPEQYF
TRBV6-2/TRBV6-3,.,many,TRBJ2-7,TGTGCCAGCAGTTACCGGACAAACTCTTACGAGCAGTACTTC,CASSYRTNSYEQYF
TRBV5-1,TRBD1,few,TRBJ1-4,TGCGCCAGCAGCTCGGGACAGCTTAATGAAAAACTGTTTTTT,CASSSGQLNEKLFF
TRBV20-1,TRBD1,few,TRBJ1-6,TGCAGTGGGACAGGGGGTTCACCCCTCCACTTT,CSGTGGSPLHF
TRBV2,.,.,TRBJ1-3,TGTGCCAGCACCCAGTCAGGCCGGAGTGGAAACACCATATATTTT,CASTQSGRSGNTIYF
TRBV18,.,.,TRBJ1-1,TGTGCCAGCTCACCATGGGACTCCGGCACTGAAGCTTTCTTT,CASSPWDSGTEAFF
TRBV7-2,TRBD1,.,TRBJ1-1,TGTGCCGGCAGCTTAGGACAGGGTAGTACTGAAGCTTTCTTT,CAGSLGQGSTEAFF
TRBV29-1,.,.,TRBJ2-1,TGCAGCGTTGGAGAGGCCTACAATGAGCAGTTCTTC,CSVGEAYNEQFF
TRBV4-1,.,.,TRBJ2-2,TGCGCCAGCAGCCAAGATTCCTACAACACCGGGGAGCTGTTTTTT,CASSQDSYNTGELFF
TRBV12-3/TRBV12-4,.,few,TRBJ2-1,TGTGCCAGCAGTTTAACCAGTTGGTGGATAGGGGAGCAGTTCTTC,CASSLTSWWIGEQFF
TRBV29-1,.,few,TRBJ1-4,TGCAGCGTTGACGGGACGGATGAAAAACTGTTTTTT,CSVDGTDEKLFF
TRBV20-1,.,.,TRBJ1-2,TGCAGTGCTAGACTTCGCGGGGGGGTTTCTTTGGGTGGCTACACCTTC,CSARLRGGVSLGGYTF
TRBV18,.,.,TRBJ2-5,TGTGCCAGCTCATCATGGACAGAGACCCAGTACTTC,CASSSWTETQYF
TRBV10-3,.,.,TRBJ2-7,TGTGCCATCAGTGCGTCACAGACCTACGAGCAGTACTTC,CAISASQTYEQYF
TRBV9,TRBD1,few,TRBJ1-1,TGTGCCAGCAGGGGGGACAGGGGGGAAGCTTTCTTT,CASRGDRGEAFF
TRBV9,.,.,TRBJ2-1,TGTGCCAGCAGCGTGATTGGGGAGGCTGGGGCTTACAGTGAGCAGTTCTTC,CASSVIGEAGAYSEQFF
TRBV20-1,.,few,TRBJ1-1,TGCAGTGCTAGAGGCACCTCTCGGGATACTGAAGCTTTCTTT,CSARGTSRDTEAFF
TRBV25-1,.,.,TRBJ1-2,TGTGCCAGCCTGGGACCTTACTATGGCTACACCTTC,CASLGPYYGYTF
TRBV7-6,TRBD1,few,TRBJ2-3,TGTGCCAGCAGCATAGACAGGGCGGCAGATACGCAGTATTTT,CASSIDRAADTQYF
TRBV20-1,TRBD2,.,TRBJ2-5,TGCAATGCTGCGGTGGTAGCGGGGGACCAAGAGACCCAGTACTTC,CNAAVVAGDQETQYF
TRBV4-3,.,few,TRBJ2-1,TGCGCCAGCAGCCAAGATGAGAGCTCCTACAATGAGCAGTTCTTC,CASSQDESSYNEQFF
TRBV4-3,.,few,TRBJ1-1,TGCGCCAGCAGCCAGGGGCCAGGCATGAACACTGAAGCTTTCTTT,CASSQGPGMNTEAFF
TRBV6-6,.,.,TRBJ1-1,TGTGCCAGCAGTTACTCGAGTAGGGGGGCCGGCACTGAAGCTTTCTTT,CASSYSSRGAGTEAFF
TRBV29-1,.,.,TRBJ1-1,TGCAGCGTCGGTTCCATACAGACGAACACTGAAGCTTTCTTT,CSVGSIQTNTEAFF
TRBV10-3,.,.,TRBJ2-7,TGTGCCATCAGCGGTATTTCGACCTACGAGCAGTACTTC,CAISGISTYEQYF
TRBV29-1,.,few,TRBJ1-2,TGCAGCGTCGATAAGGGCTTTTACGATGGCTACACCTTC,CSVDKGFYDGYTF
TRBV7-9,.,many,TRBJ1-1,TGTGCCAGCAGACCTTGGGGGGGCTCGCCGAACACTGAAGCTTTCTTT,CASRPWGGSPNTEAFF
TRBV20-1,.,few,TRBJ1-2,TGCAGTGCTAGAGTAAGGGCGCGATCCTATGGCTACACCTTC,CSARVRARSYGYTF
TRBV4-3,.,.,TRBJ2-3,TGCGCCAGCAGCCTCTCTTGGGGGGGCTACCCCACAGATACGCAGTATTTT,CASSLSWGGYPTDTQYF
TRBV29-1,.,.,TRBJ1-1,TGCAGCGTTGAGAGTGGGACCAGGACTGGAGCTTTCTTT,CSVESGTRTGAFF
TRBV5-6,.,.,TRBJ1-4,TGTGCCAGCGGGAAAAGGCCTTCGGGGGAAAAACTGTTTTTT,CASGKRPSGEKLFF
TRBV11-2,.,.,TRBJ2-1,TGTGCCAGCAGCTTTGTGGGGAGGTCCTACAATGAGCAGTTCTTC,CASSFVGRSYNEQFF
TRBV20-1,.,few,TRBJ2-3,TGCAGTGCTAGAGGCCCGATGGGTACGCAGTATTTT,CSARGPMGTQYF
TRBV5-5,.,.,TRBJ1-2,TGTGCCAGCAGCTTCGATATCGGGAGCTATGGCTACACCTTC,CASSFDIGSYGYTF
TRBV29-1,TRBD1,.,TRBJ1-1,TGCAGCGGAGGGGGCTCTGAAGCTTTCTTT,CSGGGSEAFF
TRBV2,.,many,TRBJ2-5,TGTGCCAGCAGCCCTATTCCCCGGGAGACCCAGTACTTC,CASSPIPRETQYF
TRBV11-2,.,.,TRBJ1-2,TGTGCCAGCAGCTTAGGAGGCGCAGGGGATTATGGCTACACCTTC,CASSLGGAGDYGYTF
TRBV6-8,.,.,TRBJ2-7,TGTGTCAGCACTCTTTTTGAGACACCCTACGAGCAGTACTTC,CVSTLFETPYEQYF
TRBV10-3,TRBD1,once,TRBJ1-1,TGTGCCACCGGACAGGGGGAAACTGAAGCTTTCTTT,CATGQGETEAFF
TRBV3-1,.,.,TRBJ1-1,TGTGCCAGCAGCCAAGAGCTCGGGGTTGAAGCTTTCTTT,CASSQELGVEAFF
TRBV5-1,.,.,TRBJ2-7,TGCGCCAGCAGCCCAGAAAGTATCCTATCCTACGAGCAGTACTTC,CASSPESILSYEQYF
TRBV11-2,.,.,TRBJ1-3,TGTGCCAGCAGCTTATTGGGGATAGCGGGAAACGCCATATATTTT,CASSLLGIAGNAIYF
TRBV20-1,.,.,TRBJ2-1,TGCAGTGCTAGACGGAGTTCGCCCAGGGATTACAATGAGCAGTTCTTC,CSARRSSPRDYNEQFF
TRBV3-1,TRBD1,.,TRBJ1-2,TGTGCCAGCAGCCAAATAGGGACAGTCTATGGCTACACCTTC,CASSQIGTVYGYTF
TRBV3-1,TRBD1,many,TRBJ1-4,TGTGCCAGCAGCGTCGAGACAGGGAATGAAAAACTGTTTTTT,CASSVETGNEKLFF
TRBV12-3/TRBV12-4,TRBD1,many,TRBJ1-1,TGTGCCAGCAGCAGAACGGGGACAGGAGGGACTGAAGCTTTCTTT,CASSRTGTGGTEAFF
TRBV29-1,.,few,TRBJ2-2,TGCAGCGTTGAAAGAGGACAGTCCTCGAACACCGGGGAGCTGTTTTTT,CSVERGQSSNTGELFF